One and the same sample provided the 5 T cell receptor beta chains below, sequenced in a study of T cell responses to AZD1222 COVID-19 vaccine. Some clones are missing from TCRdb's copy, which holds only in-frame ones; the method was immunoSEQ multiplex PCR. The table records 150,000 or so clones, roughly 89% of them present only once. Specimen: peripheral blood, collected on day 0 of AZD1222 vaccination. These receptors were collected from an adult in good health.

This clone has just a few counts. The J gene is TRBJ2-4, the V gene TRBV5-1; 7 nucleotides align to TRBD2. In germline, CDR1 is SGHRS, CDR2 YFSETQ. J gave up 0 bases and V 8 bases, and 5 bases lay outside the gene matches. The CDR3 length is 14 residues. CDR3 residues: CARGGRGAKNIQYF. CDR3 sequence (DNA): TGCGCCAGGGGTGGGAGGGGAGCCAAAAACATTCAGTACTTC.

This chain links TRBV4-3 with TRBJ2-1; D uncertain. CDR3 length equals 14 residues. Trimming shortened V by 1 base and J by 8 bases, and 12 bases separated the two germline ends. Germline CDR1 LGHNA, CDR2 YSLEER. CDR3 DNA: TGCGCCAGCAGCCAAGTGCCTAGTGGTTATGAGCAGTTCTTC. Its protein product is CASSQVPSGYEQFF.

This rearrangement joins TRBV15 to TRBJ2-3, with a tentative D call TRBD1 (5 bases). The CDR3 contains 14 residues. The germline V and J ends were trimmed by 5 bases and 1 base, with 10 bases remaining between them. Germline V CDR1 and CDR2: LNHNV, YYDKDF (reference sequence). CDR3 DNA: TGTGCCACCAGCCAAGCCAGGGGCACAGATACGCAGTATTTT. As protein: CATSQARGTDTQYF.

The chain is built from TRBV3-1 (or the pseudogene TRBV3-2) and TRBJ1-2; the D gene is possibly TRBD1 (5 bases). The CDR3 runs to 15 residues. V was trimmed by 0 bases and J by 4 bases, leaving 12 bases between them. Germline V gives CDR1 LGHDT, CDR2 YNNKEL (reference sequence). The CDR3 here is CASSQDVGRTYGYTF. The CDR3 DNA reads TGTGCCAGCAGCCAAGATGTGGGACGGACCTATGGCTACACCTTC.

The V gene is TRBV25-1, the J gene TRBJ1-1, with D unclear. Germline-derived CDR1 and CDR2 are MGHDK and SYGVNS. V was shortened by 1 base and J by 5 bases, with 2 bases between the two germline ends. The CDR3 is made up of 11 amino acids. The CDR3 DNA reads as TGTGCCAGCAGTGAATTTACTGAAGCTTTCTTT. Encoded protein: CASSEFTEAFF.